Shown below are 12 T cell receptor beta chains from a single sample sequenced in a study of cytomegalovirus exposure and HLA in healthy donors. This PCR relied on a set of 60 Vbeta primers and 13 Jbeta primers. Profiling relied on immunoSEQ multiplex PCR, and the TCRdb table lists in-frame clones only, not all of them. Of 110,000 to 150,000 clones in the sample, 70% to 85% were seen once. Sample: PBMCs. These receptors were obtained from a male donor in good health and CMV-seronegative.

This rearrangement joins TRBV5-4 to TRBJ2-5; D not certain. With 0 bases removed from V and 3 bases from J, the gap between germline ends came to 6 bases. The germline V gene encodes CDR1 SGHNT and CDR2 YYREEE (reference sequence). The CDR3 extends over 13 amino acids. In DNA, the CDR3 is TGTGCCAGCAGCTTGGGCGCTGAAGAGACCCAGTACTTC. The encoded protein is CASSLGAEETQYF.

The chain uses TRBV9 and TRBJ1-2; 7 nucleotides agree with TRBD1. V was clipped by 3 bases and J by 4 bases; unmatched bases: 6. The CDR3 has 14 amino acids. Germline V CDR1 and CDR2: SGDLS, YYNGEE. The chain's CDR3 is CASSDPGTVYGYTF. CDR3 bases: TGTGCCAGCAGCGACCCCGGGACAGTCTATGGCTACACCTTC.

This sequence joins TRBV28 and TRBJ2-7; a possible D gene is TRBD1 (6 bases). The V gene lost 2 bases and the J gene lost 3 bases, with 11 bases spanning the gap. The CDR3 has 14 amino acids. Germline assignment: CDR1 MDHEN and CDR2 SYDVKM. This chain's CDR3 is CASSLRGTIYEQYF. The CDR3 coding sequence is TGTGCCAGCAGTTTAAGGGGGACGATCTACGAGCAGTACTTC. The full variable domain, rest sourced from reference TRBV28 and TRBJ2-7, is DVKVTQSSRYLVKRTGEKVFLECVQDMDHENMFWYRQDPGLGLRLIYFSYDVKMKEKGDIPEGYSVSREKKERFSLILESASTNQTSMYLCASSLRGTIYEQYFGPGTRLTVT.

The rearrangement joins TRBV27 to TRBJ2-2; 10 bases fit TRBD2. The trim removed 2 bases at V and 0 bases at J, leaving 3 bases unmatched. The CDR3 is made up of 17 amino acids. CDR1 and CDR2 from the germline V gene are MNHEY and SMNVEV (reference sequence). The CDR3: CASSLPAGGPNTGELFF. In DNA form, the CDR3 reads TGTGCCAGCAGTTTACCAGCGGGAGGGCCGAACACCGGGGAGCTGTTTTTT.

The chain employs TRBV28 and TRBJ2-2; D might be TRBD1 (5 bases). CDR1 is MDHEN and CDR2 is SYDVKM in the germline V gene. V shed 6 bases and J shed 8 bases, with 10 bases lying between them. The CDR3 has 12 amino acids. CDR3 in DNA: TGTGCCAGCAGGTCAGGGTTGGGGGAGCTGTTTTTT. Translated, it gives CASRSGLGELFF.

The CDR3 DNA follows: TGTGCCAGCAGCTTACAGTTTATGCTCACTAATGAAAAACTGTTTTTT. Residues: CASSLQFMLTNEKLFF. The V gene is TRBV7-2, the J gene TRBJ1-4; D is unresolved. This CDR3 has 16 residues. V gave up 2 bases and J gave up 2 bases, with 12 bases separating them. Per the germline V gene, CDR1 is SGHTA and CDR2 is FQGNSA.

The rearrangement uses TRBV6-5 and TRBJ1-4; TRBD1 aligns across 8 bases. The CDR3 has 15 residues. Germline assignment: CDR1 MNHEY and CDR2 SVGAGI. J lost 8 bases, V lost 5 bases, and 10 bases had no gene match. CDR3 coding DNA: TGTGCCAGCAGTCGGACCAGGGGGCGAGAAGAAAAACTGTTTTTT. Protein product: CASSRTRGREEKLFF.

V is TRBV10-3 and J is TRBJ1-4, with D hard to call. V lost 5 bases to trimming and J lost 0 bases, with 7 bases between them. The CDR3 consists of 14 residues. Germline CDR1 is ENHRY and CDR2 is SYGVKD. This CDR3 reads CAISTGTTNEKLFF. The CDR3 DNA is TGTGCCATCAGTACCGGGACAACTAATGAAAAACTGTTTTTT.

This clone occurred a few times. The chain has TRBV7-2 and TRBJ2-7, with TRBD2 matching over 8 bases. The CDR3 sequence is 15 residues long. In germline, CDR1 is SGHTA, CDR2 FQGNSA. J was trimmed by 6 bases and V by 4 bases; bases with no gene match: 11. This CDR3 is CASSSGLAGRGEQYF. CDR3 DNA: TGTGCCAGCAGCTCCGGCTTAGCGGGAAGGGGCGAGCAGTACTTC.

V is TRBV18 and J is TRBJ1-4; 7 nucleotides agree with TRBD1. The CDR3 is 17 residues long. Unmatched junction bases numbered 9, after V lost 3 bases and J lost 2 bases. CDR1 KGHSH and CDR2 LQKENI come from the germline V gene. The CDR3 loop reads CASSPGQISRTNEKLFF. CDR3 in DNA: TGTGCCAGCTCACCGGGACAGATATCGAGGACTAATGAAAAACTGTTTTTT.

The chain combines TRBV29-1 with TRBJ2-7; a possible D gene is TRBD2 (5 bases). Germline-derived CDR1 and CDR2 are SQVTM and ANQGSEA. V was shortened by 7 bases and J by 5 bases, with 12 bases between the two germline ends. This CDR3 is built from 11 residues. CDR3 DNA sequence: TGCAGCGGAACGGACGGGGACGAGCAGTACTTC. Translating gives CSGTDGDEQYF.

The gene calls are TRBV11-2 and TRBJ2-5; 7 bases match TRBD1. The J call may be faulty, since TRBJ2-7 better matches the DNA end. The CDR3 is made up of 15 amino acids. In germline, CDR1 is SGHAT, CDR2 FQNNGV. The CDR3, as DNA: TGTGCCAGCAGCCCGCGGACAGGTTCCACCTACGAGCAGTACTTC. Its protein product is CASSPRTGSTYEQYF.